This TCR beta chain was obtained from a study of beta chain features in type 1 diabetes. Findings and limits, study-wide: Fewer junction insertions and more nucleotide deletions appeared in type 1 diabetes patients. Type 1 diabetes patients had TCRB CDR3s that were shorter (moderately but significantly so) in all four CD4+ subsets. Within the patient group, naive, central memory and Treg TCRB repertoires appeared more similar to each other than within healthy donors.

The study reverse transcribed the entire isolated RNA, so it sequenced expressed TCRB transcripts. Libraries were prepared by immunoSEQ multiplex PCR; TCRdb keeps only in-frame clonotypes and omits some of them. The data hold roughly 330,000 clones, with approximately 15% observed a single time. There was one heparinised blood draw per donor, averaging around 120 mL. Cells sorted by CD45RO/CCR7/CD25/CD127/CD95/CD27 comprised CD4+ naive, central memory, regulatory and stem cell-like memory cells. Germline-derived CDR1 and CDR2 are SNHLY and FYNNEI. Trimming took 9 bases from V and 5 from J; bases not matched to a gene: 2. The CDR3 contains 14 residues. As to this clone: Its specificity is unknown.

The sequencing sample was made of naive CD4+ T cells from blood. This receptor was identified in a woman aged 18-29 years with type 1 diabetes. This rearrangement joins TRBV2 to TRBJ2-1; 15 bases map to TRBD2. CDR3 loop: CARGLAGGHNEQFF. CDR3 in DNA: TGTGCCAGGGGACTAGCGGGAGGTCACAATGAGCAGTTCTTC.